This is a list of T cell receptor beta chains from one sample in a study of cytomegalovirus exposure and HLA in healthy donors. Clones were sequenced by immunoSEQ multiplex PCR, and TCRdb holds only the in-frame ones, with some missing. Here the sample spans 150,000 to 200,000 clones, around 75% being singletons. Sequencing input: PBMCs. The receptors originated from a human donor in good health. Each CDR3 is given with its conserved first and last residue. A D gene is named only where the DNA matches it firmly. Clone size appears in some rows only: once, few, many, or a class for an expanded clone.

V: TRBV11-2; D: TRBD2; J: TRBJ2-7; size: .; DNA: TGTGCCAGCAGGACTATAGCGGGGGGCCCCTACGAGCAGTACTTC; CDR3: CASRTIAGGPYEQYF
V: TRBV5-6; D: TRBD1; J: TRBJ2-3; size: .; DNA: TGTGCCAGCAGCTCAAGACAGGGTCCAGATACGCAGTATTTT; CDR3: CASSSRQGPDTQYF
V: TRBV6-5; D: TRBD1; J: TRBJ1-2; size: .; DNA: TGTGCCAGCAGTTTTGGACAGGCTCAGGGCTACACCTTC; CDR3: CASSFGQAQGYTF
V: TRBV27; D: .; J: TRBJ1-2; size: .; DNA: TGTGCCAGCAGTGTAAATAATCGAGGCTATGGCTACACCTTC; CDR3: CASSVNNRGYGYTF
V: TRBV5-1; D: TRBD2; J: TRBJ2-3; size: .; DNA: TGCGCCAGCAGCTTGTGGGGAAGCGGGGAATCGGATACGCAGTATTTT; CDR3: CASSLWGSGESDTQYF
V: TRBV6-6; D: TRBD1; J: TRBJ1-6; size: .; DNA: TGTGCCAGCAGAACCGGACAGGGAGGTTCACCCCTCCACTTT; CDR3: CASRTGQGGSPLHF
V: TRBV7-2; D: TRBD1; J: TRBJ2-7; size: .; DNA: TGTGCCAGCAGCTTGACAGGGGGTGTCGGTTACGAGCAGTACTTC; CDR3: CASSLTGGVGYEQYF
V: TRBV2; D: .; J: TRBJ2-5; size: .; DNA: TGTGCCAGCAGTACAGGGTTCTTAGGGGAGACCCAGTACTTC; CDR3: CASSTGFLGETQYF
V: TRBV7-2; D: .; J: TRBJ2-5; size: .; DNA: TGTGCCAGCAGCTTAGATCTACGGCGGGGGCGGGAGACCCAGTACTTC; CDR3: CASSLDLRRGRETQYF
V: TRBV9; D: TRBD1; J: TRBJ1-5; size: .; DNA: TGTGCCAGCCCCTGGGGCAGGGGGGTCCGAAAGAATCAGCCCCAGCATTTT; CDR3: CASPWGRGVRKNQPQHF
V: TRBV9; D: TRBD2; J: TRBJ2-7; size: .; DNA: TGTGCCAGCAGCGTAGCTGGCGGGGGGAATTACGAGCAGTACTTC; CDR3: CASSVAGGGNYEQYF
V: TRBV6-5; D: TRBD2; J: TRBJ2-7; size: few; DNA: TGTGCCAGCAGTTTATACCCAGCGGGGGGATCATACGAGCAGTACTTC; CDR3: CASSLYPAGGSYEQYF
V: TRBV11-3; D: .; J: TRBJ1-1; size: few; DNA: TGTGCCAGCAGCTTCCAGGGACACGGGAACACTGAAGCTTTCTTT; CDR3: CASSFQGHGNTEAFF
V: TRBV11-2; D: TRBD1; J: TRBJ2-7; size: .; DNA: TGTGCCAGCAACCGAGCGGGGACAGGGACCTACGAGCAGTACTTC; CDR3: CASNRAGTGTYEQYF
V: TRBV6-1; D: .; J: TRBJ1-1; size: few; DNA: TGTGCCAGCAGTGAATCTCGGGGTCTGAACACTGAAGCTTTCTTT; CDR3: CASSESRGLNTEAFF
V: TRBV6-1; D: TRBD1; J: TRBJ2-7; size: few; DNA: TGTGCCAGCAGCTCGGACAGGGGGTACTACGAGCAGTACTTC; CDR3: CASSSDRGYYEQYF
V: TRBV6-5; D: .; J: TRBJ2-3; size: .; DNA: TGTGCCAGGAAACAGGGTGGCGGCACAGATACGCAGTATTTT; CDR3: CARKQGGGTDTQYF
V: TRBV11-2; D: .; J: TRBJ1-6; size: .; DNA: TGTGCCAGCAGCTTAGATGCCGATAGCAGGGGATCACCCCTCCACTTT; CDR3: CASSLDADSRGSPLHF
V: TRBV15; D: TRBD1; J: TRBJ2-7; size: .; DNA: TGTGCCACCAGCAGACCAGGACAGGCCGACGAGCAGTACTTC; CDR3: CATSRPGQADEQYF
V: TRBV7-8; D: TRBD2; J: TRBJ2-1; size: few; DNA: TGTGCCAGCAGTTTCTTAGCGGGCGGAATCTACAATGAGCAGTTCTTC; CDR3: CASSFLAGGIYNEQFF
V: TRBV7-3; D: .; J: TRBJ2-1; size: .; DNA: TGTGCCAGCAGCTCCAATTACAATGAGCAGTTCTTC; CDR3: CASSSNYNEQFF
V: TRBV5-4; D: TRBD2; J: TRBJ2-1; size: .; DNA: TGTGCCAGCAGCTCGATGAGCGGGGGCCTCTCCTACAATGAGCAGTTCTTC; CDR3: CASSSMSGGLSYNEQFF
V: TRBV9; D: .; J: TRBJ2-2; size: .; DNA: TGTGCCAGCAGCGTAGCCCACGGGGAGCTGTTTTTT; CDR3: CASSVAHGELFF
V: TRBV7-2; D: TRBD2; J: TRBJ2-5; size: .; DNA: TGTGCCAGCAGCTTGACTAGCGGGTTCCAAGAGACCCAGTACTTC; CDR3: CASSLTSGFQETQYF
V: TRBV27; D: .; J: TRBJ2-5; size: .; DNA: TGTGCCAGCAGTTTAGGCCGGGGAGAGACCCAGTACTTC; CDR3: CASSLGRGETQYF
V: TRBV7-3; D: .; J: TRBJ2-2; size: .; DNA: TGTGCCAGCGCCACTACAATGGGGGGGCGCCCCGGGGAGCTGTTTTTT; CDR3: CASATTMGGRPGELFF
V: TRBV7-2; D: TRBD2; J: TRBJ2-3; size: .; DNA: TGTGCCAGCAGTCCGCGGGGGGGCCGAAAAGATACGCAGTATTTT; CDR3: CASSPRGGRKDTQYF
V: TRBV7-9; D: .; J: TRBJ2-7; size: once; DNA: TGTGCCAGCAGCTTACAGGATAGCTCCTACGAGCAGTACTTC; CDR3: CASSLQDSSYEQYF
V: TRBV7-9; D: .; J: TRBJ1-6; size: .; DNA: TGTGCCAGCAGCTTCAACACCAGAGGCTTTAATAATTCACCCCTCCACTTT; CDR3: CASSFNTRGFNNSPLHF
V: TRBV2; D: .; J: TRBJ2-6; size: .; DNA: TGTGCCAGCAGTGAAAAGGGGAAAACCTCTGGGGCCAACGTCCTGACTTTC; CDR3: CASSEKGKTSGANVLTF
V: TRBV14; D: .; J: TRBJ1-3; size: .; DNA: TGTGCCAGCAGCCCCGCCGGTTTAGGAAACACCATATATTTT; CDR3: CASSPAGLGNTIYF
V: TRBV4-1; D: .; J: TRBJ1-1; size: .; DNA: TGCGCCAGCAACGGGGAGTCCACTGAAGCTTTCTTT; CDR3: CASNGESTEAFF
V: TRBV2; D: .; J: TRBJ1-6; size: .; DNA: TGTGCCAGCGAGAGACTACTTTATAATTCACCCCTCCACTTT; CDR3: CASERLLYNSPLHF
V: TRBV6-5; D: .; J: TRBJ2-7; size: .; DNA: TGTGCCAGTGGGGCGGCCTACGAGCAGTACTTC; CDR3: CASGAAYEQYF
V: TRBV10-2; D: .; J: TRBJ1-1; size: .; DNA: TGCGCCAGCAGGGCCGGGATCGCGGTAACTGAAGCTTTCTTT; CDR3: CASRAGIAVTEAFF
V: TRBV10-1; D: TRBD2; J: TRBJ2-5; size: .; DNA: TGCGCCAGCAGTCGGACTAGCGGGGGCTCAGAGACCCAGTACTTC; CDR3: CASSRTSGGSETQYF
V: TRBV18; D: .; J: TRBJ2-6; size: .; DNA: TGTGCCAGCTCACCCGCGGGTGGAAACTCTGGGGCCAACGTCCTGACTTTC; CDR3: CASSPAGGNSGANVLTF
V: TRBV25-1; D: .; J: TRBJ2-3; size: .; DNA: TGTGCCAGCAGTGAGCCTCAGGGGTCCTTCACAGATACGCAGTATTTT; CDR3: CASSEPQGSFTDTQYF
V: TRBV5-1; D: TRBD2; J: TRBJ2-5; size: .; DNA: TGCGCCAGCAGCTTGATGCGGGGGGGCACTGAGACCCAGTACTTC; CDR3: CASSLMRGGTETQYF
V: TRBV15; D: .; J: TRBJ1-1; size: once; DNA: TGTGCCACCAGCAGAGATCGCAAGGGTCAGGGCACTGAAGCTTTCTTT; CDR3: CATSRDRKGQGTEAFF
V: TRBV6-1; D: .; J: TRBJ2-5; size: .; DNA: TGTGCCAGCAGTGGGCGTGGGGGGTTAGAGACCCAGTACTTC; CDR3: CASSGRGGLETQYF
V: TRBV5-1; D: TRBD1; J: TRBJ2-6; size: .; DNA: TGCGCCAGCAGCCAGGGGGACAGGTCCCTCTCTGGGGCCAACGTCCTGACTTTC; CDR3: CASSQGDRSLSGANVLTF
V: TRBV19; D: .; J: TRBJ1-5; size: few; DNA: TGTGCGGCGGGGGAGGGAACCAATCAGCCCCAGCATTTT; CDR3: CAAGEGTNQPQHF
V: TRBV15; D: .; J: TRBJ1-5; size: .; DNA: TGTGCCACCAGCAGAGATAACTCTCAGCCCCAGCATTTT; CDR3: CATSRDNSQPQHF
V: TRBV5-1; D: TRBD1; J: TRBJ1-2; size: .; DNA: TGCGCCAGCAGCTCGGAGGGGGCATTAAATCTCTATGGCTACACCTTC; CDR3: CASSSEGALNLYGYTF
V: TRBV6-5; D: .; J: TRBJ2-3; size: .; DNA: TGTGCCAGCAGTTACTCGGGGGGTGGAACAGATACGCAGTATTTT; CDR3: CASSYSGGGTDTQYF
V: TRBV21-1; D: .; J: TRBJ1-6; size: .; DNA: TGTGCCAGCAGGGGGGGACCGCATAATTCACCCCTCCACTTT; CDR3: CASRGGPHNSPLHF
V: TRBV4-3; D: TRBD1; J: TRBJ2-2; size: .; DNA: TGCGCCAGCAGCTCGACGATTCCGGGACAGGCGGGCGGGGAGCTGTTTTTT; CDR3: CASSSTIPGQAGGELFF
V: TRBV4-2; D: .; J: TRBJ2-5; size: .; DNA: TGTGCCAGCAGCCAAGAGTATTTATTAGAGACCCAGTACTTC; CDR3: CASSQEYLLETQYF
V: TRBV6-5; D: TRBD2; J: TRBJ2-3; size: few; DNA: TGTGCCAGCAGGGGAGGACTAGCGGGCACAGATACGCAGTATTTT; CDR3: CASRGGLAGTDTQYF
V: TRBV6-1; D: .; J: TRBJ1-1; size: .; DNA: TGTGCCAGCAGCCGGGGGGGGGACACTGAAGCTTTCTTT; CDR3: CASSRGGDTEAFF
V: TRBV2; D: TRBD1; J: TRBJ1-2; size: .; DNA: TGTGCCAGCAGAGCTGACAGGGAATATGGCTACACCTTC; CDR3: CASRADREYGYTF
V: TRBV6-1; D: TRBD1; J: TRBJ1-1; size: .; DNA: TGTGCCAGTGGACAGGGAAACACTGAAGCTTTCTTT; CDR3: CASGQGNTEAFF
V: TRBV11-2; D: TRBD1; J: TRBJ1-1; size: .; DNA: TGTGCCAGCAGCTTTAAGGGGGCGAACACTGAAGCTTTCTTT; CDR3: CASSFKGANTEAFF
V: TRBV7-2; D: .; J: TRBJ1-1; size: .; DNA: TGTGCCAGCAGCTTAGTCGCGACAACGGCTGAAGCTTTCTTT; CDR3: CASSLVATTAEAFF
V: TRBV27; D: TRBD2; J: TRBJ2-7; size: .; DNA: TGTGCCAGCAGTTTAGCGGGGGGGCGCGAGCAGTACTTC; CDR3: CASSLAGGREQYF
V: TRBV5-4; D: TRBD2; J: TRBJ2-7; size: .; DNA: TGTGCCAGCAGCTGGGGAGGGGTTGAGCAGTACTTC; CDR3: CASSWGGVEQYF
V: TRBV6-5; D: .; J: TRBJ1-1; size: .; DNA: TGTGCCAGTCAAGCTAACACTGAAGCTTTCTTT; CDR3: CASQANTEAFF
V: TRBV5-6; D: TRBD2; J: TRBJ2-3; size: .; DNA: TGTGCCAGCAGCTCACTGAATAGCGGGACCACAGATACGCAGTATTTT; CDR3: CASSSLNSGTTDTQYF
V: TRBV11-3; D: TRBD1; J: TRBJ2-2; size: .; DNA: TGTGCCAGCAGCGAAACGACAGGGGCGACCGGGGAGCTGTTTTTT; CDR3: CASSETTGATGELFF